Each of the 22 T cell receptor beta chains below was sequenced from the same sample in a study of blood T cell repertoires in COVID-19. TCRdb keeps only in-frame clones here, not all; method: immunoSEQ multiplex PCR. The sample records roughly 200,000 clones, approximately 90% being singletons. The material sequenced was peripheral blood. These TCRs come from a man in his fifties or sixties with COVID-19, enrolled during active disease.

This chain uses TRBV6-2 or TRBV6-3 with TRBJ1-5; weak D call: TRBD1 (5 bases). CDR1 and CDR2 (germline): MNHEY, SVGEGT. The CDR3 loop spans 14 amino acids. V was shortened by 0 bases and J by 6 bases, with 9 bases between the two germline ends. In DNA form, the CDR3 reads TGTGCCAGCAGTTACTCGTGGGGGGGTCAGCCCCAGCATTTT. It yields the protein CASSYSWGGQPQHF.

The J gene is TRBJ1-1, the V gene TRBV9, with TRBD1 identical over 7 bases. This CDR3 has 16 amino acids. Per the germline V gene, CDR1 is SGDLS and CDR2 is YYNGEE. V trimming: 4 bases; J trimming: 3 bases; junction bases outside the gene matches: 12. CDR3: CASSRQTGKLDTEAFF. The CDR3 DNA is TGTGCCAGCAGCAGACAGACAGGGAAGTTGGACACTGAAGCTTTCTTT.

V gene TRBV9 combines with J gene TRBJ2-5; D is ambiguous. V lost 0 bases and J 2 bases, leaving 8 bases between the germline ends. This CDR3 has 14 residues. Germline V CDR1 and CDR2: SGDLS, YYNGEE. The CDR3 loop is CASSVDGSQETQYF. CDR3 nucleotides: TGTGCCAGCAGCGTAGACGGGTCACAAGAGACCCAGTACTTC.

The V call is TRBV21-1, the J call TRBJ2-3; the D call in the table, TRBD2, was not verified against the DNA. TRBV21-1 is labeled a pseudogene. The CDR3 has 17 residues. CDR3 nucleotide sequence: TGTGCCAGCAGCAAACCTGGGACTAGCGGGATCCCAGATACGCAGTATTTT. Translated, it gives CASSKPGTSGIPDTQYF.

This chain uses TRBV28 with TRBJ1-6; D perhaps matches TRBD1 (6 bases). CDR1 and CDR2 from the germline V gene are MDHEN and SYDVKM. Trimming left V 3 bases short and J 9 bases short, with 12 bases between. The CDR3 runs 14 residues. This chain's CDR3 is CASSFSGVGSPLHF. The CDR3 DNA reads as TGTGCCAGCAGTTTCTCAGGGGTCGGTTCACCCCTCCACTTT.

The CDR3 sequence: CASSPYPGTDYNSPLHF. As DNA, the CDR3 is TGTGCCAGCAGCCCCTACCCTGGGACAGATTATAATTCACCCCTCCACTTT. The gene calls are TRBV3-1 (or the pseudogene TRBV3-2) and TRBJ1-6; the match to TRBD1 covers 7 bases. After removal of 4 bases from V and 4 bases from J, the junction contained 10 bases not matched to a gene. Germline lookup yields CDR1 LGHDT and CDR2 YNNKEL (reference sequence). The CDR3 contains 17 residues.

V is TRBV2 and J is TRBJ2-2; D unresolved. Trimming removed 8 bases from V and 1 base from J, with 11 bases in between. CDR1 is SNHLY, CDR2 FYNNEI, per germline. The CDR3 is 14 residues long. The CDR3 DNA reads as TGTGCCAGCGGGCAGGCAAAGAACACCGGGGAGCTGTTTTTT. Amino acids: CASGQAKNTGELFF.

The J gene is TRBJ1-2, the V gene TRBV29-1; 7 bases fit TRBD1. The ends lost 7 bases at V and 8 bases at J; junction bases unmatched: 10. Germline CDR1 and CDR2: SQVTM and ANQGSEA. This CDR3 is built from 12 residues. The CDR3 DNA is TGCAGCGCTAATACAGGGGACAGAGGCTACACCTTC. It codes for CSANTGDRGYTF.

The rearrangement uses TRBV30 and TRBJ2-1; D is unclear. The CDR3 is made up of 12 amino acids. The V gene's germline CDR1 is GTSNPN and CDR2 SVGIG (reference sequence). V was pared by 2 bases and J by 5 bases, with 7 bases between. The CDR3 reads CAWSPQDNEQFF. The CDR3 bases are TGTGCCTGGAGTCCACAAGACAATGAGCAGTTCTTC.

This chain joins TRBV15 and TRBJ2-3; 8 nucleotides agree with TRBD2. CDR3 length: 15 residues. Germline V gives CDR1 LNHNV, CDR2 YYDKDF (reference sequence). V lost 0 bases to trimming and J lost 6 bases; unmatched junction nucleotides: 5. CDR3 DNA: TGTGCCACCAGCAGAGACGGGAGGGCAGATGATACGCAGTATTTT. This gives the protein CATSRDGRADDTQYF.

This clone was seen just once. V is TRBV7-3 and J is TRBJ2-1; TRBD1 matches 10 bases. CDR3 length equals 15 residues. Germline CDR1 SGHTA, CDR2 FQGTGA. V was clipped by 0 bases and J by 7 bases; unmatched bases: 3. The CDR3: CASSLTPGQGNEQFF. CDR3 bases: TGTGCCAGCAGCTTAACGCCGGGACAGGGGAATGAGCAGTTCTTC.

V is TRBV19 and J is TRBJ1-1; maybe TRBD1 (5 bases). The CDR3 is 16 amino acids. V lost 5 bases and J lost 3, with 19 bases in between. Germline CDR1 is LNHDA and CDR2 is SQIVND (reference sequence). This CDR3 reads CASSVRGGVWDTEAFF. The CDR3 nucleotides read TGTGCCAGTAGTGTCCGTGGAGGGGTATGGGACACTGAAGCTTTCTTT. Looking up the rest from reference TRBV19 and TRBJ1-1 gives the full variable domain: DGGITQSPKYLFRKEGQNVTLSCEQNLNHDAMYWYRQDPGQGLRLIYYSQIVNDFQKGDIAEGYSVSREKKESFPLTVTSAQKNPTAFYLCASSVRGGVWDTEAFFGQGTRLTVV.

The CDR3 sequence is CASSYPTHPYTQYF. DNA of the CDR3: TGTGCCAGCAGTTACCCGACACACCCGTATACGCAGTATTTT. The chain joins TRBV6-2 or TRBV6-3 to TRBJ2-3; D is unclear. The V gene lost 2 bases and the J gene lost 7 bases, with 13 bases spanning the gap. Looked up from germline, CDR1 is MNHEY and CDR2 is SVGEGT. This CDR3 comprises 14 residues.

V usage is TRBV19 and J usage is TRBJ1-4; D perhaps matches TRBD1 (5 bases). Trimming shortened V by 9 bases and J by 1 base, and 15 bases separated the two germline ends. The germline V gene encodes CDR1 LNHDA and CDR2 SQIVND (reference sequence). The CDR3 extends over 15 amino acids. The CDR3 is CASHRGRGTNEKLFF. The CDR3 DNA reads TGTGCCAGCCACCGAGGGAGGGGAACTAATGAAAAACTGTTTTTT.

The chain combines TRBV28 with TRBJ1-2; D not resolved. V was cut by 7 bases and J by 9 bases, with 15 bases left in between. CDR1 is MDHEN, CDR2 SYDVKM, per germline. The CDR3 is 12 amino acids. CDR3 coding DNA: TGTGCCAGCACCCACGAGGGAAGGCGCTACACCTTC. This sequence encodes CASTHEGRRYTF.

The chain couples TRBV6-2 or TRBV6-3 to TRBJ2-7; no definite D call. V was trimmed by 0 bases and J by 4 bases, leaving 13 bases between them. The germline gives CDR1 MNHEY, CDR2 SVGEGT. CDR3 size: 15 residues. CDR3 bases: TGTGCCAGCAGTTACTCGAATCCAGTCCTTTACGAGCAGTACTTC. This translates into CASSYSNPVLYEQYF.

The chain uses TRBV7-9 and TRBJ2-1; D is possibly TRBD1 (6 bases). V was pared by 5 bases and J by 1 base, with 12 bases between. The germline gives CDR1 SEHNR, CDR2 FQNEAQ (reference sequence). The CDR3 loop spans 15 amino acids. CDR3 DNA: TGTGCCAGCAGCCCCGACAGGCTATCCTACAATGAGCAGTTCTTC. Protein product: CASSPDRLSYNEQFF.

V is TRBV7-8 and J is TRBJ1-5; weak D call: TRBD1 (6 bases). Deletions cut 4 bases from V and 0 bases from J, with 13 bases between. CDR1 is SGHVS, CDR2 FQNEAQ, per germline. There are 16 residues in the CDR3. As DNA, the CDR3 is TGTGCCAGCAGCTCACCCGGACAGATTAGCAATCAGCCCCAGCATTTT. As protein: CASSSPGQISNQPQHF.

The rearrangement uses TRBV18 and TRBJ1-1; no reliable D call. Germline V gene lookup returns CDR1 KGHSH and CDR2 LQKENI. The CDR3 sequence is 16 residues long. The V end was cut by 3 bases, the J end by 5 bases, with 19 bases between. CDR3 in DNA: TGTGCCAGCTCACCCTCGGTGGGCAGGTCAATGACTGAAGCTTTCTTT. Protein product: CASSPSVGRSMTEAFF.

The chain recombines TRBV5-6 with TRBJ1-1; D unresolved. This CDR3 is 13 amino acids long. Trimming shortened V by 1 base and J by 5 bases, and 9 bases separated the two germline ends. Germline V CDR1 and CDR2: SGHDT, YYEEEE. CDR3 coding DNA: TGTGCCAGCAGCTTGACATGGCTTACTGAAGCTTTCTTT. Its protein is CASSLTWLTEAFF.

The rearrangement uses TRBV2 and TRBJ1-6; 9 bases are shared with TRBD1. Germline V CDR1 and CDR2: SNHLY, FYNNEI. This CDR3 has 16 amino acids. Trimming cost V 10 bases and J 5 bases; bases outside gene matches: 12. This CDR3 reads CATRSRTGVDNSPLHF. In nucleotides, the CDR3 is TGTGCCACCCGATCCAGGACAGGGGTGGATAATTCACCCCTCCACTTT.

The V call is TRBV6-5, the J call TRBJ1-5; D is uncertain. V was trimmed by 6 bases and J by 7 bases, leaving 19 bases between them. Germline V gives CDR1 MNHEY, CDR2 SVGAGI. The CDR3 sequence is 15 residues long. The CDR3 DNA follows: TGTGCCAGCAGGGACCGGGAAATTCCCCCGCAGCCCCAGCATTTT. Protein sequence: CASRDREIPPQPQHF.